The 19 T cell receptor beta chains below were found in one sample sequenced in a study of shared clonotypes between healthy human individuals. TCRdb's copy holds only in-frame clones and misses some; the assay was immunoSEQ multiplex PCR. The data show approximately 340,000 clones, around 74% seen once. The sample consisted of memory CD4+ T cells sorted from blood. Described subset: CD45RA-negative fraction. The receptors originated from a man aged 30-40 years in good health.

CDR3: CASRAGAGGPETQYF. The CDR3 DNA reads TGTGCCAGCAGGGCAGGAGCGGGAGGGCCGGAGACCCAGTACTTC. The chain couples TRBV2 to TRBJ2-5; TRBD2 agrees at 10 bases. CDR3 length: 15 amino acids. Germline values: CDR1 SNHLY, CDR2 FYNNEI. Trimming at V came to 6 bases and at J to 5 bases, leaving 9 bases not matched to a gene.

The CDR3 bases are TGTGCCAGCAGCACCGGGACAGGACGACAGAGTACCGGGGAGCTGTTTTTT. Amino acids: CASSTGTGRQSTGELFF. The chain employs TRBV7-6 and TRBJ2-2, with 8 nucleotides matching TRBD1. V shed 5 bases, J shed 5 bases, and the junction held 13 bases outside the gene matches. From germline, CDR1 is SGHVS and CDR2 FNYEAQ. This CDR3 has 17 amino acids.

The chain joins TRBV10-3 to TRBJ2-1, with 9 bases aligning to TRBD2. Germline values: CDR1 ENHRY, CDR2 SYGVKD. V lost 2 bases and J lost 11; bases outside the gene matches: 10. This CDR3 has 15 residues. CDR3 protein: CAISEIGGRAAQQFF. Written as DNA, the CDR3 is TGTGCCATCAGTGAGATAGGCGGGAGGGCCGCGCAGCAGTTCTTC.

V gene TRBV7-8 combines with J gene TRBJ1-1; 7 bases line up with TRBD1. Trimming cost V 1 base and J 4 bases; bases outside gene matches: 9. CDR1 is SGHVS and CDR2 is FQNEAQ in the germline V gene. There are 16 residues in the CDR3. CDR3 amino acids: CASSLGATGSGTEAFF. The CDR3 coding sequence is TGTGCCAGCAGCTTAGGGGCGACAGGGTCCGGCACTGAAGCTTTCTTT. The whole variable domain, remainder taken from reference TRBV7-8 and TRBJ1-1, is GAGVSQSPRYKVAKRGQDVALRCDPISGHVSLFWYQQALGQGPEFLTYFQNEAQLDKSGLPSDRFFAERPEGSVSTLKIQRTQQEDSAVYLCASSLGATGSGTEAFFGQGTRLTVV.

The V call is TRBV5-4, the J call TRBJ2-3; D not certain. V lost 2 bases to trimming and J lost 2 bases, with 15 bases between them. Germline V CDR1 and CDR2: SGHNT, YYREEE (reference sequence). CDR3 length: 16 residues. CDR3: CASSFGPDGTTDTQYF. CDR3 DNA sequence: TGTGCCAGCAGCTTTGGTCCGGACGGAACCACAGATACGCAGTATTTT.

The chain joins TRBV7-2 to TRBJ1-1; maybe TRBD1 (5 bases). Germline V gives CDR1 SGHTA, CDR2 FQGNSA. V was cut by 1 base and J by 9 bases, with 18 bases left in between. The CDR3 is 15 residues long. Here the CDR3 reads CASSLVQGYGSQAFF. The CDR3 DNA is TGTGCCAGCAGCTTAGTCCAGGGCTATGGTTCTCAAGCTTTCTTT.

The chain uses TRBV5-1 and TRBJ2-5; D ambiguous. Germline V gene data show CDR1 as SGHRS and CDR2 as YFSETQ. The CDR3 spans 16 residues. V dropped 2 bases and J dropped 0 bases, with 14 bases sitting between them. For the CDR3, the DNA is TGCGCCAGCAGCTTAGGCCCGCGGCCTAACCAAGAGACCCAGTACTTC. Translated, it gives CASSLGPRPNQETQYF.

The V call is TRBV11-2, the J call TRBJ1-4; 8 positions match TRBD1. This CDR3 has 14 residues. V lost 5 bases, J lost 7 bases, and 6 bases stayed unmatched. Germline CDR1 reads SGHAT; CDR2 reads FQNNGV. The CDR3 region is CASSPEDRVEKLFF. As DNA, the CDR3 is TGTGCCAGCAGCCCCGAGGACAGGGTTGAAAAACTGTTTTTT.

The V call is TRBV2, the J call TRBJ2-5; maybe TRBD2 (6 bases). V lost 6 bases and J 0 bases, leaving 11 bases between the germline ends. This CDR3 has 14 residues. Germline V gene lookup returns CDR1 SNHLY and CDR2 FYNNEI. Written as DNA, the CDR3 is TGTGCCAGCAGATTTGCGGGGCACCAAGAGACCCAGTACTTC. This sequence encodes CASRFAGHQETQYF.

The chain links TRBV5-1 to TRBJ2-2, with D unclear. The CDR3 has 14 amino acids. Germline CDR1 SGHRS, CDR2 YFSETQ. With 1 base removed from V and 6 bases from J, the gap between germline ends came to 10 bases. CDR3: CASSLNSWSGELFF. CDR3 nucleotide sequence: TGCGCCAGCAGCTTGAACAGTTGGTCCGGGGAGCTGTTTTTT.

Turning to this clone: One base away lies a much larger clone, so this may be a sequencing read error. V is TRBV6-6 and J is TRBJ1-3; D is unresolved. CDR3 length equals 11 residues. Trimming took 5 bases from V and 4 from J, leaving 3 bases between them. CDR1 and CDR2 from the germline V gene are MNHNY and SVGAGI (reference sequence). The CDR3 here is CASSVGNTIYF. As DNA, the CDR3 is TGTGCCAGCAGTGTGGGAAACACCATATATTTT.

The V gene is TRBV27, the J gene TRBJ1-5; D possibly corresponds to TRBD1 (5 bases). Germline CDR1 and CDR2: MNHEY and SMNVEV (reference sequence). Trimming took off 5 bases at V and 6 bases at J, with 14 bases between the two ends. The CDR3 covers 14 residues. CDR3 sequence reads: CASSDSGPSQPQHF. The CDR3, as DNA: TGTGCCAGCAGTGACTCAGGGCCAAGTCAGCCCCAGCATTTT.

This chain connects TRBV5-1 to TRBJ2-1, with 9 bases lining up with TRBD2. The CDR3 loop spans 18 amino acids. Losses at the gene ends were 1 base for V and 7 bases for J; bases not matched to a gene: 15. Looked up from germline, CDR1 is SGHRS and CDR2 is YFSETQ. The CDR3 sequence is CASSLFLTLAGLKNEQFF. In DNA, the CDR3 is TGCGCCAGCAGCTTGTTTCTCACCCTAGCGGGACTGAAAAATGAGCAGTTCTTC.

The V and J genes are TRBV5-4 and TRBJ2-2, with D possibly being TRBD2 (6 bases). The V gene's germline CDR1 is SGHNT and CDR2 YYREEE (reference sequence). V dropped 0 bases and J dropped 6 bases, with 12 bases sitting between them. The CDR3 sequence is 15 residues long. CDR3 nucleotide sequence: TGTGCCAGCAGCTTGGTGAGGGGAGGTGCCGGGGAGCTGTTTTTT. This gives the protein CASSLVRGGAGELFF.

The CDR3 here is CSVGTSRETQYF. The CDR3, as DNA: TGCAGCGTCGGGACTAGTCGGGAGACCCAGTACTTC. The rearrangement joins TRBV29-1 to TRBJ2-5; 8 nucleotides line up with TRBD2. J gave up 5 bases and V 6 bases, and 5 bases lay outside the gene matches. The CDR3 contains 12 residues. Looked up from germline, CDR1 is SQVTM and CDR2 is ANQGSEA. The whole variable domain, filled in from reference TRBV29-1 and TRBJ2-5, reads SAVISQKPSRDICQRGTSLTIQCQVDSQVTMMFWYRQQPGQSLTLIATANQGSEATYESGFVIDKFPISRPNLTFSTLTVSNMSPEDSSIYLCSVGTSRETQYFGPGTRLLVL.

The chain joins TRBV27 to TRBJ2-7; 8 nucleotides agree with TRBD1. The germline CDR1 and CDR2 sequences are MNHEY and SMNVEV (reference sequence). V lost 8 bases, J lost 5 bases, and 11 bases stayed unmatched. This CDR3 is built from 14 residues. CDR3 coding DNA: TGTGCCAGCGGGAATGACAGGGGTGACGACGAGCAGTACTTC. Translation gives CASGNDRGDDEQYF.

This clone was counted only a few times. This chain connects TRBV5-1 to TRBJ2-5; 10 bases are shared with TRBD2. The germline V gene has CDR1 SGHRS and CDR2 YFSETQ. V lost 0 bases, J lost 1 base, and 3 bases stayed unmatched. This CDR3 comprises 16 residues. CDR3 amino acids: CASSLVASGGQETQYF. CDR3 bases: TGCGCCAGCAGCTTGGTGGCTAGCGGGGGCCAAGAGACCCAGTACTTC.

This chain joins TRBV27 and TRBJ2-5; D is undetermined. Trimming cost V 2 bases and J 5 bases, with 3 bases left between them. The CDR3 extends over 11 amino acids. Germline values: CDR1 MNHEY, CDR2 SMNVEV (reference sequence). CDR3 residues: CASSLRETQYF. Here the CDR3 DNA reads TGTGCCAGCAGTTTAAGGGAGACCCAGTACTTC.

This chain joins TRBV5-1 and TRBJ2-3; D is unclear. The V gene lost 4 bases and the J gene lost 6 bases, with 12 bases spanning the gap. The CDR3 spans 13 residues. The V gene's germline CDR1 is SGHRS and CDR2 YFSETQ. In DNA form, the CDR3 reads TGCGCCAGCAGCGAAGGCGGAAGTGATACGCAGTATTTT. Its translation is CASSEGGSDTQYF.